This TCR beta chain derives from a study of beta chain features in type 1 diabetes. General study results and limits: TCRB CDR3 length was moderately but significantly reduced in all four CD4+ subsets of Type 1 diabetes patients.

With regard to this clone: Antigen unknown.

All of the isolated RNA was reverse transcribed, so expressed TCRB transcripts were sequenced. The table came from immunoSEQ multiplex PCR; TCRdb's copy has only in-frame clones and leaves some out. This table holds a few hundred thousand clones, approximately 12% found once. The V gene's germline CDR1 is LNHDA and CDR2 SQIVND (reference sequence). The CDR3 loop spans 12 amino acids. The V gene is TRBV19, the J gene TRBJ1-6; unclear D gene. The receptor comes from a young woman with type 1 diabetes. The source material was naive CD4+ T cells from blood. DNA of the CDR3: TGTGCAACGGGATTGAGGAATTCACCCCTCCACTTT. Protein: CATGLRNSPLHF.